This T cell receptor (beta chain) was recovered during a study of graft-versus-host responses after intestinal transplantation. TCRdb's copy holds only in-frame clones and misses some; the assay was immunoSEQ multiplex PCR. The table includes fewer than 85,000 clones, around 92% detected once. To note about this clone: Antigen: not known.

This CDR3 comprises 17 residues. Germline CDR1 reads MGHRA; CDR2 reads YSYEKL. Between the trimmed V and J ends, which lost 0 bases and 2 bases, there was a span of 15 bases. J is TRBJ2-3 and V is TRBV4-1, with a weak D call TRBD2 (6 bases). The specimen comprised unstimulated CD8+ T cells sorted from spleen or lymph node cells, sampled before intestinal transplant. This clonotype originated in a human donor who received an intestinal transplant. The chain's CDR3 is CASSQDLEGWNTDTQYF. CDR3 nucleotides: TGCGCCAGCAGCCAAGATTTGGAGGGGTGGAACACAGATACGCAGTATTTT.